This note documents a single T cell receptor (beta chain) sequence. Its antigen is currently unknown. The data stem from a study of beta chain features in type 1 diabetes. Whole-study context: Age, gender and cell yields were alike across patients and healthy donors. Study-wide points: Moderately but significantly shorter TCRB CDR3s were found in Type 1 diabetes patients in all four CD4+ subsets. Type 1 diabetes patients had VDJ junctions that carried fewer insertions and more deletions.

cDNA synthesis used the whole RNA isolate, giving expressed TCRB sequences. Naive, central memory and regulatory T cell samples averaged roughly 3.7 million immunoSEQ reads each. Profiling relied on immunoSEQ multiplex PCR, and the TCRdb table lists in-frame clones only, not all of them. There are some 330,000 clones in the sample; 9.5% to 11% occur only once, and roughly 0.016% lies in the top ten. Germline CDR1 SGDLS, CDR2 YYNGEE. Trimming took 0 bases from V and 8 from J; bases not matched to a gene: 7. There are 15 residues in the CDR3. V usage is TRBV9 and J usage is TRBJ2-1; TRBD2 matches at 8 bases. This clonotype originated in a woman under 40 in good health. The specimen was naive CD4+ T cells from blood. This CDR3 is CASSVGTGGPDEQFF. The CDR3 DNA sequence: TGTGCCAGCAGCGTAGGAACGGGAGGGCCGGATGAGCAGTTCTTC.